This TCR beta chain came from a study of identical twins. Study-wide results and limits: Weaker excess twin sharing was observed in beta out-of-frame sequences. Models, which agreed with sharing between unrelated individuals, nonetheless underestimated the out-of-frame TCR alpha sharing seen in monozygotic twins.

This clonotype was observed a few times. Antigen specificity is unknown. A template switching step contributed a universal primer site, while unique molecular identifiers were present in the cDNA. TCRdb itself ran the 5' RACE reads through MiXCR, one entry per CDR3 protein. This sample has roughly 720,000 distinct CDR3 sequences, with roughly 20% found just once. Among all donors, each was a healthy Caucasian. There are 13 residues in the CDR3. Germline V gene data show CDR1 as ENHRY and CDR2 as SYGVKD. Trimming stripped 4 bases from V and 4 bases from J, with 10 bases between. The data were also submitted as part of a second study, on T cells expressing NK-cell markers.

The rearrangement joins TRBV10-3 to TRBJ1-1; D is undetermined. The sample taken for sequencing was PBMCs. This TCR was sampled from a woman in her late teens or twenties in good health. The CDR3 is CAISAWEGTEAFF. DNA for the CDR3: TGTGCCATCAGTGCATGGGAGGGCACTGAAGCTTTCTTT.